The rows below give T cell receptor beta chains drawn from one sample of a study of control samples from healthy donors and cancer patients. Clones were read by immunoSEQ multiplex PCR, and TCRdb kept only the in-frame ones, dropping some. This table has roughly 150,000 clones, 85% to 90% appearing once. Sequencing input: blood. Receptors were obtained from a young man in good health. Each CDR3 is given with its conserved first and last residue. The D gene is left open where the match is weak. Expanded clones are given a class, and other clones once, few, many or no size at all.

j_gene: TRBJ2-1; d_gene: -; abundance: -; v_gene: TRBV7-8; CDR3aa: CASSLSGGSNEQFF; CDR3nt: TGTGCCAGCAGCCTGTCGGGTGGTTCCAATGAGCAGTTCTTC
j_gene: TRBJ2-3; d_gene: TRBD2; abundance: -; v_gene: TRBV4-2; CDR3aa: CASSPGGTSTDTQYF; CDR3nt: TGTGCCAGCAGCCCCGGGGGGACTAGCACAGATACGCAGTATTTT
j_gene: TRBJ1-1; d_gene: TRBD1; abundance: -; v_gene: TRBV19; CDR3aa: CASSPGGRYTEAFF; CDR3nt: TGTGCCAGTAGCCCAGGGGGCCGATACACTGAAGCTTTCTTT
j_gene: TRBJ2-7; d_gene: TRBD2; abundance: -; v_gene: TRBV2; CDR3aa: CASKKSGGGYEQYF; CDR3nt: TGTGCCAGCAAAAAATCGGGGGGAGGCTACGAGCAGTACTTC
j_gene: TRBJ1-4; d_gene: -; abundance: -; v_gene: TRBV15; CDR3aa: CATSEHPTVGRGSEKLFF; CDR3nt: TGTGCCACCAGCGAGCACCCAACGGTGGGGCGCGGTTCTGAAAAACTGTTTTTT
j_gene: TRBJ2-5; d_gene: TRBD2; abundance: -; v_gene: TRBV2; CDR3aa: CASRELAGVIETQYF; CDR3nt: TGTGCCAGCAGGGAACTAGCGGGGGTCATTGAGACCCAGTACTTC
j_gene: TRBJ2-2; d_gene: TRBD1; abundance: -; v_gene: TRBV9; CDR3aa: CASSGWDSNTGELFF; CDR3nt: TGTGCCAGCAGCGGATGGGACAGTAACACCGGGGAGCTGTTTTTT
j_gene: TRBJ2-7; d_gene: TRBD1; abundance: -; v_gene: TRBV4-2; CDR3aa: CASSQSAGTGSYEQYF; CDR3nt: TGTGCCAGCAGCCAGTCCGCCGGGACAGGGTCCTACGAGCAGTACTTC
j_gene: TRBJ1-5; d_gene: -; abundance: -; v_gene: TRBV29-1; CDR3aa: CSVEEQQGRGPQHF; CDR3nt: TGCAGCGTTGAAGAACAACAGGGCCGAGGGCCCCAGCATTTT
j_gene: TRBJ2-7; d_gene: -; abundance: -; v_gene: TRBV5-4; CDR3aa: CASSLSGGEQYF; CDR3nt: TGTGCCAGCAGCTTGTCAGGGGGGGAGCAGTACTTC
j_gene: TRBJ1-5; d_gene: -; abundance: -; v_gene: TRBV19; CDR3aa: CASSILLHSNQPQHF; CDR3nt: TGTGCCAGTAGTATATTATTACATAGCAATCAGCCCCAGCATTTT
j_gene: TRBJ2-5; d_gene: TRBD1; abundance: -; v_gene: TRBV7-9; CDR3aa: CASSLHRTGKETQYF; CDR3nt: TGTGCCAGCAGCCTCCACCGGACAGGGAAAGAGACCCAGTACTTC
j_gene: TRBJ2-2; d_gene: -; abundance: -; v_gene: TRBV5-4; CDR3aa: CASKAGLGTGELFF; CDR3nt: TGTGCCAGTAAGGCGGGCCTAGGCACCGGGGAGCTGTTTTTT
j_gene: TRBJ2-5; d_gene: TRBD2; abundance: -; v_gene: TRBV5-4; CDR3aa: CASSSPPGSGGGSIQETQYF; CDR3nt: TGTGCCAGCAGCTCCCCACCGGGTAGCGGGGGGGGTTCGATCCAAGAGACCCAGTACTTC
j_gene: TRBJ2-6; d_gene: TRBD1; abundance: -; v_gene: TRBV9; CDR3aa: CASSAGQGRSGANVLTF; CDR3nt: TGTGCCAGCAGCGCCGGACAGGGCCGCTCTGGGGCCAACGTCCTGACTTTC
j_gene: TRBJ1-4; d_gene: -; abundance: few; v_gene: TRBV4-1; CDR3aa: CASPKAPINEKLFF; CDR3nt: TGCGCCAGCCCAAAGGCACCGATTAATGAAAAACTGTTTTTT
j_gene: TRBJ2-3; d_gene: -; abundance: -; v_gene: TRBV2; CDR3aa: CASTEWTSGDTQYF; CDR3nt: TGTGCCAGCACTGAATGGACCTCCGGAGATACGCAGTATTTT
j_gene: TRBJ1-1; d_gene: TRBD1; abundance: many; v_gene: TRBV7-3; CDR3aa: CASSPGQGLNTEAFF; CDR3nt: TGTGCCAGCAGCCCAGGACAGGGCTTGAACACTGAAGCTTTCTTT
j_gene: TRBJ1-3; d_gene: -; abundance: -; v_gene: TRBV19; CDR3aa: CASQKGAGNTIYF; CDR3nt: TGTGCCTCTCAAAAGGGGGCTGGAAACACCATATATTTT
j_gene: TRBJ2-2; d_gene: TRBD2; abundance: -; v_gene: TRBV5-4; CDR3aa: CASRNLAGGTGELFF; CDR3nt: TGTGCCAGCAGGAATCTAGCGGGGGGAACCGGGGAGCTGTTTTTT
j_gene: TRBJ2-5; d_gene: TRBD2; abundance: -; v_gene: TRBV3-1/TRBV3-2; CDR3aa: CASTRTSGGETQYF; CDR3nt: TGTGCCAGCACTCGGACTAGCGGGGGGGAGACCCAGTACTTC
j_gene: TRBJ1-5; d_gene: -; abundance: -; v_gene: TRBV27; CDR3aa: CASSPRGAGVQPQHF; CDR3nt: TGTGCCAGCAGCCCGAGGGGGGCAGGGGTTCAGCCCCAGCATTTT
j_gene: TRBJ1-1; d_gene: TRBD1; abundance: -; v_gene: TRBV2; CDR3aa: CASSEQGGNTEAFF; CDR3nt: TGTGCCAGCAGTGAACAGGGGGGTAACACTGAAGCTTTCTTT
j_gene: TRBJ2-7; d_gene: TRBD1; abundance: -; v_gene: TRBV29-1; CDR3aa: CSVTGGPSYEQYF; CDR3nt: TGCAGCGTTACAGGGGGACCCTCCTACGAGCAGTACTTC
j_gene: TRBJ1-2; d_gene: TRBD1; abundance: -; v_gene: TRBV5-1; CDR3aa: CATQVDGQGNYGYTF; CDR3nt: TGCGCCACCCAAGTTGACGGACAGGGTAACTATGGCTACACCTTC
j_gene: TRBJ2-3; d_gene: -; abundance: -; v_gene: TRBV7-3; CDR3aa: CASSLKVRETDTQYF; CDR3nt: TGTGCCAGCAGCTTAAAGGTCAGGGAAACAGATACGCAGTATTTT
j_gene: TRBJ1-1; d_gene: TRBD1; abundance: -; v_gene: TRBV28; CDR3aa: CASSLTSEDRASTEAFF; CDR3nt: TGTGCCAGCAGTTTAACGTCAGAGGACAGGGCTTCCACTGAAGCTTTCTTT
j_gene: TRBJ2-1; d_gene: TRBD2; abundance: -; v_gene: TRBV5-4; CDR3aa: CASRLAGGRNEQFF; CDR3nt: TGTGCCAGCAGACTAGCGGGGGGGAGGAATGAGCAGTTCTTC
j_gene: TRBJ2-7; d_gene: -; abundance: -; v_gene: TRBV28; CDR3aa: CASSLGYYEQYF; CDR3nt: TGTGCCAGCAGTTTAGGGTACTACGAGCAGTACTTC
j_gene: TRBJ2-1; d_gene: TRBD1; abundance: -; v_gene: TRBV11-2; CDR3aa: CASSFGTGSYNEQFF; CDR3nt: TGTGCCAGCAGCTTTGGGACAGGGAGCTACAATGAGCAGTTCTTC
j_gene: TRBJ1-5; d_gene: -; abundance: -; v_gene: TRBV2; CDR3aa: CASGHDPNQPQHF; CDR3nt: TGTGCCAGCGGACACGACCCAAATCAGCCCCAGCATTTT
j_gene: TRBJ1-5; d_gene: -; abundance: few; v_gene: TRBV2; CDR3aa: CASSRVNQPQHF; CDR3nt: TGTGCCAGCAGCAGGGTAAATCAGCCCCAGCATTTT
j_gene: TRBJ1-2; d_gene: TRBD1; abundance: -; v_gene: TRBV7-9; CDR3aa: CASSSRTGGDYGYTF; CDR3nt: TGTGCCAGCAGCTCGAGGACAGGGGGCGACTATGGCTACACCTTC
j_gene: TRBJ2-7; d_gene: TRBD2; abundance: once; v_gene: TRBV5-1; CDR3aa: CASSVGTSGVGEQYF; CDR3nt: TGCGCCAGCAGCGTTGGGACTAGCGGGGTAGGGGAGCAGTACTTC
j_gene: TRBJ2-1; d_gene: -; abundance: -; v_gene: TRBV27; CDR3aa: CASKGTVTYNEQFF; CDR3nt: TGTGCCAGCAAAGGGACGGTCACCTACAATGAGCAGTTCTTC
j_gene: TRBJ2-5; d_gene: -; abundance: -; v_gene: TRBV29-1; CDR3aa: CSAAGETQYF; CDR3nt: TGCAGTGCGGCGGGTGAGACCCAGTACTTC
j_gene: TRBJ2-1; d_gene: TRBD1; abundance: -; v_gene: TRBV11-3; CDR3aa: CASSSGQISSYNEQFF; CDR3nt: TGTGCCAGCAGCTCGGGACAGATAAGCTCCTACAATGAGCAGTTCTTC
j_gene: TRBJ2-7; d_gene: -; abundance: -; v_gene: TRBV5-1; CDR3aa: CASSLGYEQYF; CDR3nt: TGCGCCAGCAGCTTGGGGTACGAGCAGTACTTC
j_gene: TRBJ2-7; d_gene: TRBD1; abundance: few; v_gene: TRBV6-5; CDR3aa: CASRTGTGGWEQYF; CDR3nt: TGTGCCAGCAGGACCGGGACAGGGGGCTGGGAGCAGTACTTC
j_gene: TRBJ1-2; d_gene: -; abundance: -; v_gene: TRBV9; CDR3aa: CASSAQGDYGYTF; CDR3nt: TGTGCCAGCAGCGCACAGGGAGACTATGGCTACACCTTC
j_gene: TRBJ2-3; d_gene: -; abundance: -; v_gene: TRBV29-1; CDR3aa: CSVGETRGLTQYF; CDR3nt: TGCAGCGTTGGTGAGACTAGGGGACTTACGCAGTATTTT
j_gene: TRBJ2-7; d_gene: TRBD1; abundance: few; v_gene: TRBV6-5; CDR3aa: CASRPDRGRTYEQYF; CDR3nt: TGTGCCAGCAGACCCGACAGGGGGCGAACCTACGAGCAGTACTTC
j_gene: TRBJ2-1; d_gene: -; abundance: -; v_gene: TRBV7-2; CDR3aa: CASSPPNAEQFF; CDR3nt: TGTGCCAGCAGCCCTCCTAACGCTGAGCAGTTCTTC
j_gene: TRBJ2-2; d_gene: -; abundance: -; v_gene: TRBV28; CDR3aa: CASSPGQNTGELFF; CDR3nt: TGTGCCAGCAGTCCGGGACAAAACACCGGGGAGCTGTTTTTT
j_gene: TRBJ1-5; d_gene: -; abundance: -; v_gene: TRBV21-1; CDR3aa: CASSKVYSFVGQGDKVGQPQHF; CDR3nt: TGTGCCAGCAGCAAAGTGTATTCATTCGTGGGACAGGGAGATAAAGTGGGTCAGCCCCAGCATTTT
j_gene: TRBJ2-7; d_gene: TRBD2; abundance: -; v_gene: TRBV6-1; CDR3aa: CASSEGGSGGAYEQYF; CDR3nt: TGTGCCAGCAGTGAAGGGGGCAGCGGGGGGGCCTACGAGCAGTACTTC
j_gene: TRBJ2-7; d_gene: TRBD2; abundance: -; v_gene: TRBV4-1; CDR3aa: CASSPSLAGYSYEQYF; CDR3nt: TGCGCCAGCAGCCCTTCGCTAGCGGGGTACTCCTACGAGCAGTACTTC